Each of the 12 T cell receptor beta chains below was sequenced from the same sample in a study of shared clonotypes between healthy human individuals. Sequencing was performed with immunoSEQ multiplex PCR; in TCRdb, only in-frame clones are kept and a portion is missing. This table holds about 2.3 million clones, about 90% found once. Material for sequencing was naive CD4+ T cells from PBMCs. The subset was: CD45RA+ positively selected. These receptors were obtained from a man between 18 and 29 years old in good health. Some clones in this sample may be carry-over from other donors' samples.

The chain has TRBV7-2 and TRBJ2-7; 11 bases align to TRBD2. The CDR3 extends over 15 amino acids. Germline V lookup: CDR1 SGHTA, CDR2 FQGNSA. Germline trimming cut 4 bases from V and 2 bases from J; bases unmatched to any gene: 4. The CDR3 DNA reads TGTGCCAGCAGCTCAGGGGGACTAGCGGCCTACGAGCAGTACTTC. Translation: CASSSGGLAAYEQYF.

The chain recombines TRBV7-9 with TRBJ2-7, with 15 bases fitting TRBD2. The length of the CDR3 is 18 residues. Germline V gene data show CDR1 as SEHNR and CDR2 as FQNEAQ (reference sequence). V was clipped by 5 bases and J by 3 bases; unmatched bases: 11. DNA of the CDR3: TGTGCCAGCAGCGGGACCCGACGGGGACTAGCGGGAGGCTACGAGCAGTACTTC. Protein sequence: CASSGTRRGLAGGYEQYF.

The chain employs TRBV6-1 and TRBJ2-5; D unresolved. Germline V CDR1 and CDR2: MNHNS, SASEGT. V was cut by 6 bases and J by 4 bases, with 12 bases left in between. The CDR3 spans 13 residues. The CDR3 DNA reads as TGTGCCAGCAGCGCGTCCGGGCTAGAGACCCAGTACTTC. It specifies CASSASGLETQYF.

The chain links TRBV5-1 to TRBJ2-3; D is possibly TRBD1 (6 bases). The CDR3 extends over 16 amino acids. Looked up from germline, CDR1 is SGHRS and CDR2 is YFSETQ. Trimming pared 4 bases from V and 1 base from J, leaving 16 bases between. CDR3 nucleotide sequence: TGCGCCAGCAGCCCTGGACAGTCCCAAGGCACAGATACGCAGTATTTT. It translates to CASSPGQSQGTDTQYF.

The rearrangement uses TRBV7-8 and TRBJ2-4, with a weak D call TRBD2 (5 bases). V lost 2 bases to trimming and J lost 8 bases, with 7 bases between them. This CDR3 contains 12 residues. CDR1 and CDR2 from the germline V gene are SGHVS and FQNEAQ. CDR3 sequence (DNA): TGTGCCAGCAGCTTACACGGGGACATTCAGTACTTC. Its translation: CASSLHGDIQYF.

This rearrangement joins TRBV2 to TRBJ2-7; unclear D gene. CDR1 and CDR2 from the germline V gene are SNHLY and FYNNEI. Trimming pared 6 bases from V and 4 bases from J, leaving 13 bases between. The length of the CDR3 is 13 residues. The CDR3 loop is CASRRPLTYEQYF. The CDR3 DNA reads TGTGCCAGCAGACGGCCTCTTACTTACGAGCAGTACTTC.

This chain connects TRBV10-1 to TRBJ1-1; 9 nucleotides align to TRBD1. CDR1 is WNHNN, CDR2 SYGVQD, per germline (reference sequence). This CDR3 comprises 19 residues. The ends lost 3 bases at V and 0 bases at J; junction bases unmatched: 14. CDR3 DNA sequence: TGCGCCAGCAGTGACCCTTCCCGGGACAGGGTAATGGTGAACACTGAAGCTTTCTTT. This gives the protein CASSDPSRDRVMVNTEAFF.

This rearrangement joins TRBV2 to TRBJ2-3; D gene uncertain. V lost 2 bases to trimming and J lost 4 bases, with 10 bases between them. The CDR3 extends over 14 amino acids. Germline V gives CDR1 SNHLY, CDR2 FYNNEI. CDR3 bases: TGTGCCAGCAGTGAACGGCAGAACCCAGATACGCAGTATTTT. Encoded protein: CASSERQNPDTQYF.

As for this clone: Other DNA sequences within the sample encode an identical CDR3. J is TRBJ2-5 and V is TRBV9; D tentatively reads TRBD1 or TRBD2 (5 bases each). CDR1 and CDR2 from the germline V gene are SGDLS and YYNGEE. V dropped 0 bases and J dropped 1 base, with 7 bases sitting between them. This CDR3 has 14 amino acids. This chain's CDR3 is CASSVARGQETQYF. The CDR3 nucleotides are TGTGCCAGCAGCGTAGCGAGGGGCCAAGAGACCCAGTACTTC. The full variable domain, completed using reference TRBV9 and TRBJ2-5, is DSGVTQTPKHLITATGQRVTLRCSPRSGDLSVYWYQQSLDQGLQFLIQYYNGEERAKGNILERFSAQQFPDLHSELNLSSLELGDSALYFCASSVARGQETQYFGPGTRLLVL.

This chain links TRBV15 with TRBJ2-7; no reliable D call. The CDR3 has 14 residues. CDR1 LNHNV and CDR2 YYDKDF come from the germline V gene (reference sequence). Trimming pared 0 bases from V and 3 bases from J, leaving 9 bases between. The CDR3 protein is CATSRENGFYEQYF. The CDR3 coding sequence is TGTGCCACCAGCAGAGAAAATGGGTTCTACGAGCAGTACTTC.

The V and J genes are TRBV19 and TRBJ2-7, with TRBD1 matching 8 bases. The CDR3 runs to 15 residues. Trimming removed 5 bases from V and 2 bases from J; junction bases left unmatched: 8. CDR1 is LNHDA, CDR2 SQIVND, per germline (reference sequence). CDR3 residues: CASSATGQGAYEQYF. Here the CDR3 DNA reads TGTGCCAGTAGTGCGACAGGACAGGGTGCCTACGAGCAGTACTTC.

This clone has just a few counts. This sequence joins TRBV7-2 and TRBJ1-5, with D perhaps matching TRBD1 (5 bases). Trimming took off 4 bases at V and 5 bases at J, with 21 bases between the two ends. CDR1 and CDR2 from the germline V gene are SGHTA and FQGNSA. There are 17 residues in the CDR3. The CDR3: CASSSAAGSLGDQPQHF. In DNA form, the CDR3 reads TGTGCCAGCAGCTCAGCGGCCGGGTCCTTAGGGGATCAGCCCCAGCATTTT.